This T cell receptor (beta chain) was observed in a study of shared clonotypes between healthy human individuals. Broader study findings: Only a few donors were included, so the genetic and exposure-history diversity represented was limited.

The CDR3 length is 13 residues. Trimming removed 2 bases from V and 5 bases from J, with 8 bases in between. Germline V lookup: CDR1 SGDLS, CDR2 YYNGEE. All donors were Caucasian adults living in Nashville, Tennessee. Remarks on this clone: The antigen is undetermined.

Method: immunoSEQ multiplex PCR; TCRdb's copy keeps in-frame clones and lacks some. The table has 550,000 to 600,000 clones, 70% to 80% seen once. Sequencing was carried out using PBMCs. The chain employs TRBV9 and TRBJ2-1; D assignment may be TRBD1 or TRBD2 (6 bases each). The sequence was collected from a woman in her thirties or forties in good health. Some clones in this sample may be carry-over from other donors' samples. The CDR3, as DNA: TGTGCCAGCAGCGTGGGGGGCCACAATGAGCAGTTCTTC. Translated: CASSVGGHNEQFF.